The clone carrying this TCR beta chain was detected a few times. The antigen is unknown. CDR3 length equals 14 residues. V lost 5 bases and J 6 bases, leaving 19 bases between the germline ends. In germline, CDR1 is DFQATT, CDR2 SNEGSKA (reference sequence). This entry belongs to a study of CD8 T cells in ankylosing spondylitis. Study-wide findings and caveats: Blood of patients with ankylosing spondylitis appeared to be characterized by a TCR beta motif of several highly homologous variants.

TCRdb ran MiXCR on the 5' RACE reads and lists one entry per CDR3 protein. The sample carries some 840,000 distinct CDR3 sequences, around 11% recorded once. Sequencing was performed on blood, either unsorted or a sorted T cell fraction (not recorded which). The chain couples TRBV20-1 to TRBJ2-5; D gene unclear. This receptor was identified in a male donor with ankylosing spondylitis. CDR3 bases: TGCAGTGCTTCAAAGCCGAACCTTAGCAAGACCCAGTACTTC. It encodes CSASKPNLSKTQYF.